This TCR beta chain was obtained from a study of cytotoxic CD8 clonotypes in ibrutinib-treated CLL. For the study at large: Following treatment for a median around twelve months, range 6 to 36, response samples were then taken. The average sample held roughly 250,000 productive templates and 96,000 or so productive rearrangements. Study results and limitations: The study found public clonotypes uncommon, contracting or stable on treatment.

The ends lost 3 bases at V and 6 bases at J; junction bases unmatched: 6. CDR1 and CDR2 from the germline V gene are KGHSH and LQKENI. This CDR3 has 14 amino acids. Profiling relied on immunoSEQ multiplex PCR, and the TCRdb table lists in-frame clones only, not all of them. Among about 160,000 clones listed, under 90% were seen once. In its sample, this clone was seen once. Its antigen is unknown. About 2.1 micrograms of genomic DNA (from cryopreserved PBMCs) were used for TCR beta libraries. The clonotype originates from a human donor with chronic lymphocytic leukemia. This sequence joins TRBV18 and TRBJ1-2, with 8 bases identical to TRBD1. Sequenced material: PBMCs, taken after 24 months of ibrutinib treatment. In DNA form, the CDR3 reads TGTGCCAGCTCACCGGGACAGGCCCAGGATGGCTACACCTTC. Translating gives CASSPGQAQDGYTF.